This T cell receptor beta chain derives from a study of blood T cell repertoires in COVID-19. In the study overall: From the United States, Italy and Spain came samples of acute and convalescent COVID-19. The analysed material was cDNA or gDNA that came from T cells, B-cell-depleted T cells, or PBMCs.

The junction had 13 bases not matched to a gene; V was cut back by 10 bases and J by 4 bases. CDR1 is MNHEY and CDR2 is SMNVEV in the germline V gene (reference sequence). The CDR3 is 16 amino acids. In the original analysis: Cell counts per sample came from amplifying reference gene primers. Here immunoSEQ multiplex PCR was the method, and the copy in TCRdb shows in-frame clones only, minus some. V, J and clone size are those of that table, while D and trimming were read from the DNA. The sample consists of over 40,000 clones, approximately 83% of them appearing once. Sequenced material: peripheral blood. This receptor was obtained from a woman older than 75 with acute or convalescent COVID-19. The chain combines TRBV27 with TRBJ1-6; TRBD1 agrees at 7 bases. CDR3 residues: CATRSGTAPYNSPLHF. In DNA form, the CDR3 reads TGTGCCACCAGATCCGGGACAGCCCCATATAATTCACCCCTCCACTTT.